This T cell receptor beta chain was captured in a study of blood T cell repertoires in COVID-19. This clone has only one observation. Clones were sequenced by immunoSEQ multiplex PCR, and TCRdb holds only the in-frame ones, with some missing. Here the sample spans hundreds of thousands of clones, approximately 91% being singletons. The source material was PBMCs or T cells enriched from blood (not recorded which). This clonotype originated in a woman in her sixties who had recovered from COVID-19.

In DNA, the CDR3 is TGTGCCAGCAGTGATACGAGGAGTGAGCAGTACTTC. This gives the protein CASSDTRSEQYF. V gene TRBV2 combines with J gene TRBJ2-7; D remains unclear. Trimming pared 3 bases from V and 7 bases from J, leaving 10 bases between. CDR3 length: 12 residues. CDR1 SNHLY and CDR2 FYNNEI come from the germline V gene.